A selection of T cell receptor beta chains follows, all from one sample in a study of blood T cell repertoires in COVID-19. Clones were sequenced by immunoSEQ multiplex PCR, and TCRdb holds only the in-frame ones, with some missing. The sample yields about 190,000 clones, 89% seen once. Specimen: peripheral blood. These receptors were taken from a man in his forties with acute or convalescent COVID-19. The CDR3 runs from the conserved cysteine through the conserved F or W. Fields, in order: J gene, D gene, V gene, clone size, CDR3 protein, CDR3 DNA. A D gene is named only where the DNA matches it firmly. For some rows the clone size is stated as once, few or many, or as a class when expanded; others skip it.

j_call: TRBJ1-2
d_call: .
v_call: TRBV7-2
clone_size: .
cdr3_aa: CASSPLNQGIYGYTF
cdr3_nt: TGTGCCAGCAGTCCACTAAATCAGGGGATCTATGGCTACACCTTC

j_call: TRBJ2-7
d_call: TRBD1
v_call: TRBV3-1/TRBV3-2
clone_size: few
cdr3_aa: CASSQELWRRTGGYEQYF
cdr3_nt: TGTGCCAGCAGCCAAGAACTCTGGAGGCGGACAGGGGGCTACGAGCAGTACTTC

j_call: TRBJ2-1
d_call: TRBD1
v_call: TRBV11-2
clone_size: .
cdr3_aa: CASSLGGPGQGSYNEQFF
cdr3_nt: TGTGCCAGCAGCTTAGGGGGTCCGGGACAGGGTTCCTACAATGAGCAGTTCTTC

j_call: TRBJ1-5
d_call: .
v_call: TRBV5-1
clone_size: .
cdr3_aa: CASSLGGEGQPQHF
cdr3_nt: TGCGCCAGCAGCTTGGGGGGAGAGGGCCAGCCCCAGCATTTT

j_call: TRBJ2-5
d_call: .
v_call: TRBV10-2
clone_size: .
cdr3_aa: CASSEMMFSGEETQYF
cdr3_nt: TGCGCCAGCAGTGAGATGATGTTTAGCGGTGAAGAGACCCAGTACTTC

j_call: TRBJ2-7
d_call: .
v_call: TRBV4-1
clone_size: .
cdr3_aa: CASSPGTSNPYEQYF
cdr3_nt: TGCGCCAGCAGCCCTGGGACATCTAATCCCTACGAGCAGTACTTC

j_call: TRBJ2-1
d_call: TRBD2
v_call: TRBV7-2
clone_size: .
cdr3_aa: CASSLDLAGGNEQFF
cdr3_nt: TGTGCCAGCAGCTTAGATCTGGCGGGGGGGAATGAGCAGTTCTTC

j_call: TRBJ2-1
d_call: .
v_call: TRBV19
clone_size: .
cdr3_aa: CASSLFDGVDEQFF
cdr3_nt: TGTGCCAGTAGTTTGTTTGACGGGGTGGATGAGCAGTTCTTC

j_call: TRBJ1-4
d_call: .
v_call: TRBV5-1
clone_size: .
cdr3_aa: CASSARRGGEKLFF
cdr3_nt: TGCGCCAGCAGCGCACGGAGGGGGGGAGAAAAACTGTTTTTT

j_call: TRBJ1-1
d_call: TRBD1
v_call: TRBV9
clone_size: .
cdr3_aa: CASSPRFGQGSEAFF
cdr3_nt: TGTGCCAGCAGCCCGAGATTTGGACAGGGGTCTGAAGCTTTCTTT

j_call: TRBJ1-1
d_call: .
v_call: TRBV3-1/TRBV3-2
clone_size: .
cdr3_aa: CASSQDPSNTEAFF
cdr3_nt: TGTGCCAGCAGCCAAGATCCGTCGAACACTGAAGCTTTCTTT

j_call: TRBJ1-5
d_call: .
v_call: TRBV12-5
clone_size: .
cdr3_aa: CASGGGPWGGLGQPQHF
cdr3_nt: TGTGCTAGTGGGGGGGGCCCGTGGGGGGGCCTTGGTCAGCCCCAGCATTTT

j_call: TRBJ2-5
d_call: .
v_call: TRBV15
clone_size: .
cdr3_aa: CATSRVAGAGAAKETQYF
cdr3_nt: TGTGCCACCAGCAGAGTGGCCGGGGCGGGGGCCGCCAAAGAGACCCAGTACTTC

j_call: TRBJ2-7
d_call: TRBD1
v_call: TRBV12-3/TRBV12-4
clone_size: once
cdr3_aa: CASSLEQGGEQYF
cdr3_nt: TGTGCCAGCAGTTTAGAACAGGGGGGCGAGCAGTACTTC

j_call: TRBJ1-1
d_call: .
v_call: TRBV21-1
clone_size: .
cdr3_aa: CASSKEVWTVIFMNTEAFF
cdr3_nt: TGTGCCAGCAGCAAAGAGGTTTGGACAGTGATTTTTATGAACACTGAAGCTTTCTTT

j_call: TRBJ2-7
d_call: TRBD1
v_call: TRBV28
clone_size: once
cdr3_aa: CASSLPGQTYEQYF
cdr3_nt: TGTGCCAGCAGTTTACCGGGACAGACATACGAGCAGTACTTC

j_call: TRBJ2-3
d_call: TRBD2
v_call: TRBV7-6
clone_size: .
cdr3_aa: CASSFVAGGPTDTQYF
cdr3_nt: TGTGCCAGCAGCTTTGTAGCGGGGGGCCCTACAGATACGCAGTATTTT

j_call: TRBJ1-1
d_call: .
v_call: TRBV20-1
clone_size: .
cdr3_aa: CSARIGEGAFF
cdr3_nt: TGCAGTGCTAGAATCGGGGAGGGAGCTTTCTTT

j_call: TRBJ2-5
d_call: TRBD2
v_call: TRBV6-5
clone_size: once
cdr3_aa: CASSYSRRGGQTQYF
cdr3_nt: TGTGCCAGCAGTTACTCGAGGCGGGGGGGCCAGACCCAGTACTTC

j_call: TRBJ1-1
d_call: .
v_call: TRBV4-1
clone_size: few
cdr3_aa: CASSQPWRGGESEAFF
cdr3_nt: TGCGCCAGCAGCCAACCATGGAGAGGGGGAGAAAGTGAAGCTTTCTTT

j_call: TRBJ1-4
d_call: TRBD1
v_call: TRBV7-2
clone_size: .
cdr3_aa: CASSLNRGSNEKLFF
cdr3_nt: TGTGCCAGCAGCTTGAACAGGGGGTCCAATGAAAAACTGTTTTTT

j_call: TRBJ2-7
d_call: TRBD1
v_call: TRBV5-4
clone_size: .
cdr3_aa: CASSFGQGDEQYF
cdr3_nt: TGTGCCAGCAGCTTTGGACAGGGGGACGAGCAGTACTTC

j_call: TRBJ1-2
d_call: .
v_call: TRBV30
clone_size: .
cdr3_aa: CAWSEYGNPPNYGYTF
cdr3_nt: TGTGCCTGGAGTGAGTACGGGAATCCGCCTAACTATGGCTACACCTTC

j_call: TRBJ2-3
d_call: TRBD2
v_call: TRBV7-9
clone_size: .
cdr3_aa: CASSPVSGDIPDTQYF
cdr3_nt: TGTGCCAGCAGCCCCGTTAGCGGGGACATCCCAGATACGCAGTATTTT

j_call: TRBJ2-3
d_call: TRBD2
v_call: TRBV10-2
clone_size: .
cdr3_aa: CASTPGGFSTDTQYF
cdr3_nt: TGCGCCAGCACCCCGGGAGGGTTTAGCACAGATACGCAGTATTTT

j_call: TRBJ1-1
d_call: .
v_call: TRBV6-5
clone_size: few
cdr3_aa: CASSYAGDTEAFF
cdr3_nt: TGTGCCAGCAGTTACGCGGGAGACACTGAAGCTTTCTTT

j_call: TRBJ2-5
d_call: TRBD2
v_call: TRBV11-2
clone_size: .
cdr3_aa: CASSLAPSGGETQYF
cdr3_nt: TGTGCCAGCAGCTTAGCTCCTAGCGGGGGAGAGACCCAGTACTTC

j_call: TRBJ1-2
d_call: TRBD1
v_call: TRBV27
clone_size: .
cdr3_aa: CASSLRTGVGGYTF
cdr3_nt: TGTGCCAGCAGTCTAAGGACAGGGGTTGGGGGCTACACCTTC

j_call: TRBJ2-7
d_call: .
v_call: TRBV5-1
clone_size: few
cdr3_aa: CASSRDSRSYEQYF
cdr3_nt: TGCGCCAGCAGTCGAGACAGCCGCTCCTACGAGCAGTACTTC

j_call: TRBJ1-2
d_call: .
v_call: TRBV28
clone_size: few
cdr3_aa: CASSRGGEVANYGYTF
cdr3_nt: TGTGCCAGCAGTCGGGGTGGGGAGGTGGCTAACTATGGCTACACCTTC

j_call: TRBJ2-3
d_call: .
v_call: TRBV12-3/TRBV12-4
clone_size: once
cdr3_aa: CASSLPADTQYF
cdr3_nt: TGTGCCAGCAGTTTACCCGCAGATACGCAGTATTTT

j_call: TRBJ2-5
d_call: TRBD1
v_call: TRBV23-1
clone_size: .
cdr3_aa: CASSQLPRGFETQYF
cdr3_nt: TGCGCCAGCAGTCAACTACCCAGGGGGTTCGAGACCCAGTACTTC

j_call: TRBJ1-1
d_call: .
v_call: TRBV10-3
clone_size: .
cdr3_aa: CAISTGTSNTEAFF
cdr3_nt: TGTGCCATCAGTACCGGGACATCCAACACTGAAGCTTTCTTT

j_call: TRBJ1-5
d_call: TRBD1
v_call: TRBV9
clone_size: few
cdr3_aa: CASSGGQGEGGSNQPQHF
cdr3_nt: TGTGCCAGCAGCGGAGGACAGGGCGAGGGAGGGAGCAATCAGCCCCAGCATTTT

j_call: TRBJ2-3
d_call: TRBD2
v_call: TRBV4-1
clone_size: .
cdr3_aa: CASSQRTSGPSTDTQYF
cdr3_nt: TGCGCCAGCAGCCAACGTACTAGCGGGCCTAGCACAGATACGCAGTATTTT

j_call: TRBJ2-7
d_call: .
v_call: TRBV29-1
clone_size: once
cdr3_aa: CSVEGKGDEQYF
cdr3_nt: TGCAGCGTTGAAGGGAAGGGGGACGAGCAGTACTTC

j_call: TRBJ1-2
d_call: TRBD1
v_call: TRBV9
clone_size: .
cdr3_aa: CASSLRTGQGYTF
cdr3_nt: TGTGCCAGCAGCCTCCGGACAGGGCAAGGCTACACCTTC

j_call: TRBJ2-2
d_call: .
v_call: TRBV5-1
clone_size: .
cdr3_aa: CASSSGSDTGELFF
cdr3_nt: TGCGCCAGCAGCTCAGGGTCCGACACCGGGGAGCTGTTTTTT

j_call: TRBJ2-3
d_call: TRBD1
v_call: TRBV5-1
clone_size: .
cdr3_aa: CASSSTGNADTQYF
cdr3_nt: TGCGCCAGCAGCTCGACAGGGAACGCAGATACGCAGTATTTT

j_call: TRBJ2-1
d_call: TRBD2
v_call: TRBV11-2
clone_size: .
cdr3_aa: CASSFRLAGRTSSYNEQFF
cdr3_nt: TGTGCCAGCAGCTTTAGACTAGCGGGGCGCACTAGCTCCTACAATGAGCAGTTCTTC

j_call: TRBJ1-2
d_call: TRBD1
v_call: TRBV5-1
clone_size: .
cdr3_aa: CASSLEAGGGDGYTF
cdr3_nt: TGCGCCAGCAGCTTGGAAGCAGGGGGCGGGGATGGCTACACCTTC

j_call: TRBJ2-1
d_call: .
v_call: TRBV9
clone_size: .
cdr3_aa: CASSGRGPHGFNEQFF
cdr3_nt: TGTGCCAGCAGCGGCAGGGGACCCCATGGGTTCAATGAGCAGTTCTTC

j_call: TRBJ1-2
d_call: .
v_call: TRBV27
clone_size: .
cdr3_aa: CASSYTGRVGYGYTF
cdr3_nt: TGTGCCAGCAGCTACACAGGGAGGGTGGGCTATGGCTACACCTTC

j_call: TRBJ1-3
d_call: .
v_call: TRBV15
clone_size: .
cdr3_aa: CATSRGTGFFSGNTIYF
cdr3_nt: TGTGCCACCAGCAGAGGCACAGGTTTCTTCTCTGGAAACACCATATATTTT

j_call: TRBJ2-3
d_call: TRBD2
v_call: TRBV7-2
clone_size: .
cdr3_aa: CASSYSPGTRRTDTQYF
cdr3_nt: TGTGCCAGCAGTTACTCCCCCGGGACTAGAAGGACAGATACGCAGTATTTT

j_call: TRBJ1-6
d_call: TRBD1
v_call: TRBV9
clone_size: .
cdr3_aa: CASSVAQDRGHSPLHF
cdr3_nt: TGTGCCAGCAGCGTAGCTCAGGACAGGGGCCATTCACCCCTCCACTTT

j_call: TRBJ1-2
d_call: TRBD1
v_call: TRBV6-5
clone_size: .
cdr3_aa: CASSYSTGGYGYTF
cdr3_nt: TGTGCCAGCAGTTACTCGACAGGGGGCTATGGCTACACCTTC

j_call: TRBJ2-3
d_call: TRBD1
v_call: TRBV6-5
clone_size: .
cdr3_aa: CASSLGQNTDTQYF
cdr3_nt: TGTGCCAGCAGTTTGGGACAGAACACAGATACGCAGTATTTT

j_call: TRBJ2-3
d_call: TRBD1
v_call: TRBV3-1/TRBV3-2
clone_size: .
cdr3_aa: CASSQTGGTDTQYF
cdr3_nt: TGTGCCAGCAGCCAGACAGGGGGCACAGATACGCAGTATTTT

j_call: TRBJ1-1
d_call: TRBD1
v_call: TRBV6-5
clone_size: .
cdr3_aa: CASSPGTGGTEAFF
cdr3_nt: TGTGCCAGCAGCCCCGGGACAGGGGGAACTGAAGCTTTCTTT

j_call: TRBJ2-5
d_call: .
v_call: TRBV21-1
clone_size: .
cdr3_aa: CASLQDLFPTGTGETQYF
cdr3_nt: TGTGCCAGCTTACAAGACCTCTTTCCCACAGGGACAGGAGAGACCCAGTACTTC

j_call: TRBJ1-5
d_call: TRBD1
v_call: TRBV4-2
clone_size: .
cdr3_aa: CASSQDWGTGNQPQHF
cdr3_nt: TGTGCCAGCAGCCAAGATTGGGGGACAGGCAATCAGCCCCAGCATTTT

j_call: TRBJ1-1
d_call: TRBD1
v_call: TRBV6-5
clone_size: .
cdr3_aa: CASIKLGQGTEAFF
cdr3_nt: TGTGCCAGCATCAAGCTAGGACAGGGGACTGAAGCTTTCTTT

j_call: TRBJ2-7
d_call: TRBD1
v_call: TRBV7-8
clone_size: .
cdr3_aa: CASSFLPTGLVYEQYF
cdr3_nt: TGTGCCAGCAGCTTTCTACCGACAGGGTTGGTTTACGAGCAGTACTTC

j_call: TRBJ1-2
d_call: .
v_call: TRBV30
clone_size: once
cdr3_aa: CAWKSGNYGYTF
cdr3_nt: TGTGCCTGGAAATCAGGGAACTATGGCTACACCTTC